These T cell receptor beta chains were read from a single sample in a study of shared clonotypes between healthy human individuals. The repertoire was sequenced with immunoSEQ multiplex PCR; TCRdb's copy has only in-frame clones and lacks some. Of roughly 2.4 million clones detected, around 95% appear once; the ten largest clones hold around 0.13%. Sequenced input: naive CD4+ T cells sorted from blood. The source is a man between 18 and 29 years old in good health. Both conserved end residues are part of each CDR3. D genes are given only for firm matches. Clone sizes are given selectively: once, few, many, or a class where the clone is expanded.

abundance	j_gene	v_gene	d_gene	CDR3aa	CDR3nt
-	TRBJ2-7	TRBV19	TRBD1	CASSIQATGANEQYF	TGTGCCAGTAGTATCCAGGCCACAGGGGCTAACGAGCAGTACTTC
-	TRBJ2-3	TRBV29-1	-	CSVRPRFSDTQYF	TGCAGCGTTCGACCCAGGTTTTCAGATACGCAGTATTTT
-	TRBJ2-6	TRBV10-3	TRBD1	CATRTGTSSGANVLTF	TGTGCCACCAGGACAGGGACGAGCTCTGGGGCCAACGTCCTGACTTTC
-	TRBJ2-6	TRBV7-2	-	CASSFWGASGANVLTF	TGTGCCAGCAGTTTCTGGGGGGCTTCTGGGGCCAACGTCCTGACTTTC
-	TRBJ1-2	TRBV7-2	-	CASSLGRWAAPSNYGYTF	TGTGCCAGCAGCTTAGGGAGGTGGGCAGCCCCCTCTAACTATGGCTACACCTTC
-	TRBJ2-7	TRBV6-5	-	CASTPSGLGSYEQYF	TGTGCCAGCACCCCGTCGGGCCTAGGGTCGTACGAGCAGTACTTC
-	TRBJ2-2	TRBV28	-	CASSLRHLTGELFF	TGTGCCAGCAGTTTACGGCATTTAACCGGGGAGCTGTTTTTT
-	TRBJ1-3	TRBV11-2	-	CASSAAGASGNTIYF	TGTGCCAGCAGCGCCGCGGGAGCCTCTGGAAACACCATATATTTT
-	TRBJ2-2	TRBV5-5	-	CASSLAVTGELFF	TGTGCCAGCAGCTTAGCAGTGACCGGGGAGCTGTTTTTT
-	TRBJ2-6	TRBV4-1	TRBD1	CASSHFHSGTVSGANVLTF	TGCGCCAGCAGCCATTTCCACTCCGGGACAGTCTCTGGGGCCAACGTCCTGACTTTC
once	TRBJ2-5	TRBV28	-	CASSLSAGYQETQYF	TGTGCCAGCAGTTTATCTGCGGGGTACCAAGAGACCCAGTACTTC
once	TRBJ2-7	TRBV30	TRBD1	CAWSGDRYEQYF	TGTGCCTGGAGTGGGGACAGATACGAGCAGTACTTC
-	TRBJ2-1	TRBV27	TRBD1	CASSSWTGSNEQFF	TGTGCCAGCAGTTCATGGACAGGGTCCAATGAGCAGTTCTTC
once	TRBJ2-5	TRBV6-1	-	CASSASPGRNRETQYF	TGTGCCAGCAGTGCTTCGCCTGGGCGCAATCGGGAGACCCAGTACTTC
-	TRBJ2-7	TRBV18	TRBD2	CASSLSSGRAYLEQYF	TGTGCCAGCTCACTCTCTAGCGGGAGGGCCTACCTCGAGCAGTACTTC
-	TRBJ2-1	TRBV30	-	CAPQSSYNEQFF	TGTGCCCCCCAGAGCTCCTACAATGAGCAGTTCTTC
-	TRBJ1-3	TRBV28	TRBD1	CASSSYRGTGNTIYF	TGTGCCAGCAGTTCATACAGGGGCACGGGAAACACCATATATTTT
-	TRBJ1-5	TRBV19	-	CASSQESNQPQHF	TGTGCCAGTAGCCAGGAAAGCAATCAGCCCCAGCATTTT
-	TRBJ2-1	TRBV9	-	CASSVRLVSDEQFF	TGTGCCAGCAGCGTCAGACTAGTATCCGATGAGCAGTTCTTC
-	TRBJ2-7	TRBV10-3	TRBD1	CAISERKTGSYEQYF	TGTGCCATCAGTGAGCGGAAGACAGGGTCCTACGAGCAGTACTTC
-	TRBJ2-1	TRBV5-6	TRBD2	CASTREGPQFF	TGTGCCAGCACCCGGGAGGGACCGCAGTTCTTC
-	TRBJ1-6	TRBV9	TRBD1	CASSVGQGAGSPLHF	TGTGCCAGCAGCGTAGGGCAGGGGGCCGGTTCACCCCTCCACTTT